This T cell receptor (beta chain) derives from a study of blood T cell repertoires in COVID-19. Study as a whole: Both acute and convalescent COVID-19 samples were obtained from the United States, Italy and Spain.

This CDR3 region has 15 residues. Per the germline V gene, CDR1 is LGHDT and CDR2 is YNNKEL (reference sequence). V shed 6 bases, J shed 2 bases, and the junction held 7 bases outside the gene matches. While infection was still active, Seattle patients were enrolled and then followed longitudinally. Original processing notes: Amplification with reference gene primers provided the estimates of nucleated cell counts. The method was immunoSEQ multiplex PCR; TCRdb's version includes in-frame clones alone and lacks a portion of them. Clonal size and the V and J genes are those of that table, whereas D and trimming came from the DNA. The sample includes 190,000 or so clones, 70% to 90% seen only once; the top ten take 0.85% to 0.95%.

The clonotype comes from a man in his sixties with COVID-19, enrolled during active disease. Sequencing input: peripheral blood. The rearrangement joins TRBV3-1 (or the pseudogene TRBV3-2) to TRBJ2-3; 8 bases agree with TRBD2. This chain's CDR3 is CASRKRESITDTQYF. The CDR3 nucleotides are TGTGCCAGCAGGAAGCGGGAGTCTATCACAGATACGCAGTATTTT.